Sequencing of this T cell receptor (beta chain) was carried out in a study of blood T cell repertoires in COVID-19. The overall study: Sources were T cells, B-cell-depleted T cells, or PBMCs; the material itself was cDNA or gDNA.

This study enrolled people aged roughly 18 to 89 from about 26 US geographic areas. Cohorts were assigned according to the clinical history that participants reported. Two negative PCRs, clearance, or symptom resolution were required of recovered Cohort 3 donors. The protocol was immunoSEQ multiplex PCR, while the TCRdb copy is restricted to in-frame clones and leaves out a portion. The data show over 200,000 clones, 70% to 85% seen once. The V end lost 2 bases, the J end lost 5 bases, and 7 bases lay between the germline ends. The CDR3 contains 13 residues. In germline, CDR1 is SGHVS, CDR2 FNYEAQ. The sequenced sample was PBMCs or T cells enriched from blood (not recorded which). The chain carries TRBV7-6 and TRBJ1-5; D is unclear. The TCR originated in a man aged 60-69 years who had recovered from COVID-19. The CDR3 region is CASSLSQYQPQHF. The CDR3 DNA follows: TGTGCCAGCAGCTTAAGTCAGTATCAGCCCCAGCATTTT.